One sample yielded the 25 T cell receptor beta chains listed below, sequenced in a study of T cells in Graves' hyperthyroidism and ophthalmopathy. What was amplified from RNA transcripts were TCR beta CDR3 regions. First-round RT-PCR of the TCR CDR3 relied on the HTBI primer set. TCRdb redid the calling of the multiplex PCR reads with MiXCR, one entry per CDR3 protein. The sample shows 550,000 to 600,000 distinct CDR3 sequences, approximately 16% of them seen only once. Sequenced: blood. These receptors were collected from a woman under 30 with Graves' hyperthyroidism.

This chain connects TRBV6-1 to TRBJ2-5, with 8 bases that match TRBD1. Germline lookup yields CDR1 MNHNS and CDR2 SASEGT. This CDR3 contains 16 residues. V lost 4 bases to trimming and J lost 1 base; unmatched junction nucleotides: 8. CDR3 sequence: CASSALTGTGQETQYF. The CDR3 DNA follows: TGTGCCAGCAGTGCGCTAACCGGGACAGGCCAAGAGACCCAGTACTTC.

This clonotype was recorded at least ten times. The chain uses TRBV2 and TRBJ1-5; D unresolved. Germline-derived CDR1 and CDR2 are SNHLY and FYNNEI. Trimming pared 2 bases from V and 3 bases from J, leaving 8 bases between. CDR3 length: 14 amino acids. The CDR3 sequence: CASSERLYNQPQHF. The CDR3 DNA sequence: TGTGCCAGCAGTGAAAGGTTATACAATCAGCCCCAGCATTTT.

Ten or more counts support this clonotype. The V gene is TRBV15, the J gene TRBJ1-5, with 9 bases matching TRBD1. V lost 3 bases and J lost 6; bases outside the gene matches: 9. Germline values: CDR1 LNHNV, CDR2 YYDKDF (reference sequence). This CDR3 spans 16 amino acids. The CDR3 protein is CATSREPGQGGQPQHF. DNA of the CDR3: TGTGCCACCAGCAGGGAGCCGGGACAGGGAGGTCAGCCCCAGCATTTT. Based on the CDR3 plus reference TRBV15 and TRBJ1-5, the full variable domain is DAMVIQNPRYQVTQFGKPVTLSCSQTLNHNVMYWYQQKSSQAPKLLFHYYDKDFNNEADTPDNFQSRRPNTSFCFLDIRSPGLGDTAMYLCATSREPGQGGQPQHFGDGTRLSIL.

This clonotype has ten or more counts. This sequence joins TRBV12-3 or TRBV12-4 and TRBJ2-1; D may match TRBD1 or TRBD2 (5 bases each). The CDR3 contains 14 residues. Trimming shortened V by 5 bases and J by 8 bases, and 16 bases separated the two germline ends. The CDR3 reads CASSRRRGVDEQFF. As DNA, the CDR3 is TGTGCCAGCAGTCGGAGGAGAGGGGTCGATGAGCAGTTCTTC.

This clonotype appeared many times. The CDR3 DNA sequence: TGCGCCAGCAGCCAAGATTACACTGAAGCTTTCTTT. It encodes CASSQDYTEAFF. The V and J genes are TRBV4-1 and TRBJ1-1; D gene uncertain. Germline-derived CDR1 and CDR2 are MGHRA and YSYEKL. This CDR3 comprises 12 residues. The V and J ends lost 0 bases and 3 bases respectively, with 2 bases between them.

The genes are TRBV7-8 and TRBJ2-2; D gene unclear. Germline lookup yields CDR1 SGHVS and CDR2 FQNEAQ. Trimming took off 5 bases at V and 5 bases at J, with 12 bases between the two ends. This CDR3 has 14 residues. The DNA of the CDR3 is TGTGCCAGCAGCGCCGGACGGATGACCGGGGAGCTGTTTTTT. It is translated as CASSAGRMTGELFF.

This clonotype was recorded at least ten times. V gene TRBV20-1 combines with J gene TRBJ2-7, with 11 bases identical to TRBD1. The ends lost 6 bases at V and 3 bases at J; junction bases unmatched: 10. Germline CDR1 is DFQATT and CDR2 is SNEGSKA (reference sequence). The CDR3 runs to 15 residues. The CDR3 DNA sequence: TGCAGTGCAGAAACGGACAGGGGGCCTAACTACGAGCAGTACTTC. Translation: CSAETDRGPNYEQYF.

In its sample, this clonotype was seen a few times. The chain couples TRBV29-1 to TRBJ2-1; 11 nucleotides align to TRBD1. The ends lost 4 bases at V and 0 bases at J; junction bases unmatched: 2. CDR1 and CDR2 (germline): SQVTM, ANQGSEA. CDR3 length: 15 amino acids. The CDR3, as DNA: TGCAGCGTTGGGACAGGGGGCCACTCCTACAATGAGCAGTTCTTC. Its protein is CSVGTGGHSYNEQFF.

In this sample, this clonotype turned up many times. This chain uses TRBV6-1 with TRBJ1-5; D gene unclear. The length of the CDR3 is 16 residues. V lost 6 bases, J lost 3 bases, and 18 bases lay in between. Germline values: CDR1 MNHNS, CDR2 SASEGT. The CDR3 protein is CASSPDGTWANQPQHF. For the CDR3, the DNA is TGTGCCAGCAGCCCCGATGGTACTTGGGCCAATCAGCCCCAGCATTTT.

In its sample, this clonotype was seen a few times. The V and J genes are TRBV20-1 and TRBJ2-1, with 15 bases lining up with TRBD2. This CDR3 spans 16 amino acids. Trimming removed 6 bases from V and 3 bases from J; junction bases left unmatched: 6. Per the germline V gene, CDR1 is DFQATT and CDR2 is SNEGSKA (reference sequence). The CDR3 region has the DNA TGCAGTGCGGATGGGACTAGCGGGAGGTACTACAATGAGCAGTTCTTC. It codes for CSADGTSGRYYNEQFF.

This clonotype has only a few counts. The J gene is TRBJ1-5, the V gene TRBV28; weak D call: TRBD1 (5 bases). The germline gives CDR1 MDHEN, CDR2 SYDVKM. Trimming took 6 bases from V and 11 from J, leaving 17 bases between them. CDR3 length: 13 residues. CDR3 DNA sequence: TGTGCCAGCAGATTGGGCCAGGGTTGGTCCCAGCATTTT. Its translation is CASRLGQGWSQHF.

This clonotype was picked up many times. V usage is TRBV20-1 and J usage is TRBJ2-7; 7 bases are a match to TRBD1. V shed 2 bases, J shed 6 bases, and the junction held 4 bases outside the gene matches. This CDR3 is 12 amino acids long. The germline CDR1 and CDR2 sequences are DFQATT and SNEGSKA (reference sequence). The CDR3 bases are TGCAGTGCTAGAATAGGGGGCGCCGAGCAGTACTTC. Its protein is CSARIGGAEQYF.

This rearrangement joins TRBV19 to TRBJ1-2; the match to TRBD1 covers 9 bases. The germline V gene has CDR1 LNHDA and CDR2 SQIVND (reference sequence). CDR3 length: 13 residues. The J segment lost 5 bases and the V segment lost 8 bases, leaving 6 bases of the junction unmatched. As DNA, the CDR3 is TGTGCCAGTGGGACCGGGACAGGGTATGGCTACACCTTC. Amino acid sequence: CASGTGTGYGYTF.

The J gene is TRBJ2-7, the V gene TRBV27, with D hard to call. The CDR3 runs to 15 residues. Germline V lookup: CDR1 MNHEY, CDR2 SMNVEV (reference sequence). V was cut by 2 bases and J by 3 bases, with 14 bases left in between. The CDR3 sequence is CASSLDRRSGYEQYF. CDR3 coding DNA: TGTGCCAGCAGTTTAGACCGTAGGTCAGGCTACGAGCAGTACTTC.

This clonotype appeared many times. CDR3 coding DNA: TGTGCCAGCAGGTCAAGATACGCTGGCGCTTTCTTT. Protein: CASRSRYAGAFF. V gene TRBV12-3 or TRBV12-4 combines with J gene TRBJ1-1; D unclear. The length of the CDR3 is 12 residues. V shed 6 bases and J shed 11 bases, with 16 bases lying between them.

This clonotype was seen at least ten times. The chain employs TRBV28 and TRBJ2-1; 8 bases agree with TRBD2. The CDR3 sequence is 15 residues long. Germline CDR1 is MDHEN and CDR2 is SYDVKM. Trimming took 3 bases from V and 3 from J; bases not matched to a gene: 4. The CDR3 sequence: CASSFTSGVYNEQFF. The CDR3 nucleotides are TGTGCCAGCAGTTTTACTAGCGGAGTCTACAATGAGCAGTTCTTC.

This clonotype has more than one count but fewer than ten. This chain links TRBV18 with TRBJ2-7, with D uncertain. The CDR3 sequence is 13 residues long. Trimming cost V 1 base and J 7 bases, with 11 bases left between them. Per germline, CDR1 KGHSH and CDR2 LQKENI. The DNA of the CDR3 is TGTGCCAGCTCACCACGAGCTGGGGATGAGCAGTACTTC. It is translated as CASSPRAGDEQYF.

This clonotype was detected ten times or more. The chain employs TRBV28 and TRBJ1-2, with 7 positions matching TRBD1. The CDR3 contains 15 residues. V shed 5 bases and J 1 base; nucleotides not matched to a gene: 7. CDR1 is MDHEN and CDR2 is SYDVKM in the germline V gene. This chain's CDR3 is CASSLGQAVNYGYTF. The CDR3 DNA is TGTGCCAGCAGTCTAGGACAGGCCGTTAACTATGGCTACACCTTC.

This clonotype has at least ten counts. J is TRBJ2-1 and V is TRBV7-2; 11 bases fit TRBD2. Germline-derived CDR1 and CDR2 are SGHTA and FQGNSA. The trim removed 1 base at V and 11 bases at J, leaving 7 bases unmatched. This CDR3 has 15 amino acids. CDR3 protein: CASSLEVAGGGQQFF. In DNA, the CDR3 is TGTGCCAGCAGCTTAGAGGTAGCGGGAGGGGGGCAGCAGTTCTTC.

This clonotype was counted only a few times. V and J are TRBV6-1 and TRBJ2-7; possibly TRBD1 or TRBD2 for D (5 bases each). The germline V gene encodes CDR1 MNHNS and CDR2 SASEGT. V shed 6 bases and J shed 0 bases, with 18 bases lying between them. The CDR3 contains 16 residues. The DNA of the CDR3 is TGTGCCAGCAGGACTTCCGAGGGGCATTTCTCCTACGAGCAGTACTTC. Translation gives CASRTSEGHFSYEQYF.

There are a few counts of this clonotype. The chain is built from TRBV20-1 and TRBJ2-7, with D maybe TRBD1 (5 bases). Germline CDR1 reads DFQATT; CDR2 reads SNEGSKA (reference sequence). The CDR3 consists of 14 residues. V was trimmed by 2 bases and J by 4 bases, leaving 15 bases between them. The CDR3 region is CSARTRQSLYEQYF. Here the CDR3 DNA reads TGCAGTGCTAGAACCCGACAGAGCCTTTACGAGCAGTACTTC.

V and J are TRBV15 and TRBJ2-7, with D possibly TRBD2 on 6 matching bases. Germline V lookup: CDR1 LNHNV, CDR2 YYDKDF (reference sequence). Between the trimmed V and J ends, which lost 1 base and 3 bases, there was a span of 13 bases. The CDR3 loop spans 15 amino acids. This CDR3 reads CATSRARTSSYEQYF. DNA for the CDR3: TGTGCCACCAGCAGAGCCCGAACTAGCAGCTACGAGCAGTACTTC. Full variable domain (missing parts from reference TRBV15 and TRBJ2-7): DAMVIQNPRYQVTQFGKPVTLSCSQTLNHNVMYWYQQKSSQAPKLLFHYYDKDFNNEADTPDNFQSRRPNTSFCFLDIRSPGLGDTAMYLCATSRARTSSYEQYFGPGTRLTVT.

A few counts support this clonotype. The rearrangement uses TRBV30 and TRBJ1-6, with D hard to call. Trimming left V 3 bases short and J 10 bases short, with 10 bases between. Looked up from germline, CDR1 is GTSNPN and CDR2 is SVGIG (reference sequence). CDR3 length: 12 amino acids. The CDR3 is CAWSAGWSPLHF. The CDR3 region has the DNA TGTGCCTGGAGCGCGGGCTGGTCACCCCTCCACTTT.

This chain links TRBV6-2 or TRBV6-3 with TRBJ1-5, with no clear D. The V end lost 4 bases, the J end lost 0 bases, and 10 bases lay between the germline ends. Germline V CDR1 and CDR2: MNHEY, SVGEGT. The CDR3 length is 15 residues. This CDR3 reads CASSLSVISNQPQHF. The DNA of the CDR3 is TGTGCCAGCAGTTTGAGTGTTATTAGCAATCAGCCCCAGCATTTT.

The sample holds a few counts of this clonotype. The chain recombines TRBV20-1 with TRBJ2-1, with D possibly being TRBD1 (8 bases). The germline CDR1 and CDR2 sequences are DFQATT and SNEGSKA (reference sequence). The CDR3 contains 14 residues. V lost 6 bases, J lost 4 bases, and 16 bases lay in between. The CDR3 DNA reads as TGCAGTGCAACAGGGGGAGGGCCGTACAATGAGCAGTTCTTC. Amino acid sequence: CSATGGGPYNEQFF.